These 5 T cell receptor beta chains came from one sample sequenced in a study of blood T cell repertoires in COVID-19. TCRdb's table, derived via immunoSEQ multiplex PCR, lists solely in-frame clones and lacks some. The repertoire holds 130,000 or so clones, with about 86% as singletons. The sequencing sample was made of peripheral blood. Every receptor here comes from a woman in her fifties or sixties with acute or convalescent COVID-19.

CDR3: CASSLEGVYGYTF. CDR3 coding DNA: TGCGCCAGCAGCTTAGAGGGCGTTTATGGCTACACCTTC. J is TRBJ1-2 and V is TRBV10-2; D gene uncertain. Trimming stripped 6 bases from V and 5 bases from J, with 13 bases between. The CDR3 is 13 residues long. In germline, CDR1 is WSHSY, CDR2 SAAADI.

This clone was observed many times. The chain carries TRBV10-2 and TRBJ2-4; a weak D match, TRBD2 (5 bases). This CDR3 is built from 13 residues. The V gene lost 3 bases and the J gene lost 7 bases, with 10 bases spanning the gap. CDR1 and CDR2 (germline): WSHSY, SAAADI. In nucleotides, the CDR3 is TGCGCCAGCAGTGACGGACTCGTGAACATTCAGTACTTC. It codes for CASSDGLVNIQYF.

This chain joins TRBV28 and TRBJ2-1; 9 bases fit TRBD2. This CDR3 is 14 amino acids long. The germline gives CDR1 MDHEN, CDR2 SYDVKM. Unmatched junction bases numbered 12, after V lost 11 bases and J lost 7 bases. In DNA, the CDR3 is TGTGCCGCAAAGGGGCTAGCGGGGAGAAATGAGCAGTTCTTC. Its translation is CAAKGLAGRNEQFF.

J is TRBJ2-1 and V is TRBV19; 10 nucleotides match TRBD2. Germline loops: CDR1 LNHDA, CDR2 SQIVND (reference sequence). This CDR3 spans 15 amino acids. After removal of 6 bases from V and 8 bases from J, the junction contained 10 bases not matched to a gene. The CDR3 region is CASRATGTSVDEQFF. The CDR3 DNA is TGTGCCAGTAGAGCGACCGGGACTAGCGTAGATGAGCAGTTCTTC. Together with reference TRBV19 and TRBJ2-1, the CDR3 gives the full variable domain: DGGITQSPKYLFRKEGQNVTLSCEQNLNHDAMYWYRQDPGQGLRLIYYSQIVNDFQKGDIAEGYSVSREKKESFPLTVTSAQKNPTAFYLCASRATGTSVDEQFFGPGTRLTVL.

This chain uses TRBV27 with TRBJ2-7, with no clear D. The CDR3 runs 9 residues. Germline V CDR1 and CDR2: MNHEY, SMNVEV (reference sequence). Trimming took 7 bases from V and 9 from J, leaving 7 bases between them. CDR3 sequence reads: CASNTRQYF. The CDR3 DNA reads TGTGCCAGCAACACAAGGCAGTACTTC.